What follows describes a single T cell receptor (beta chain). Its specificity is not known. Germline lookup yields CDR1 SGHTA and CDR2 FQGTGA. The ends lost 5 bases at V and 4 bases at J; junction bases unmatched: 7. The length of the CDR3 is 15 residues. Libraries were prepared by immunoSEQ multiplex PCR; TCRdb keeps only in-frame clonotypes and omits some of them. The sample yields approximately 710,000 clones, 90% seen once. This specimen belongs to a study of shared clonotypes between healthy human individuals. The study's findings and limits: Apart from blood, nothing was sampled; tissue repertoires likely differ.

The rearrangement links TRBV7-3 to TRBJ2-1; 8 bases match TRBD2. This TCR derives from a young man in good health. Some clones in this sample may be carry-over from other donors' samples. The specimen was memory CD8+ T cells from PBMCs. This sample's subset: CD45RO+ cells pooled with CCR7-negative TemRA cells. This CDR3 is CASSPSGSFYNEQFF. The CDR3 coding sequence is TGTGCCAGCAGCCCAAGCGGGAGTTTTTACAATGAGCAGTTCTTC.